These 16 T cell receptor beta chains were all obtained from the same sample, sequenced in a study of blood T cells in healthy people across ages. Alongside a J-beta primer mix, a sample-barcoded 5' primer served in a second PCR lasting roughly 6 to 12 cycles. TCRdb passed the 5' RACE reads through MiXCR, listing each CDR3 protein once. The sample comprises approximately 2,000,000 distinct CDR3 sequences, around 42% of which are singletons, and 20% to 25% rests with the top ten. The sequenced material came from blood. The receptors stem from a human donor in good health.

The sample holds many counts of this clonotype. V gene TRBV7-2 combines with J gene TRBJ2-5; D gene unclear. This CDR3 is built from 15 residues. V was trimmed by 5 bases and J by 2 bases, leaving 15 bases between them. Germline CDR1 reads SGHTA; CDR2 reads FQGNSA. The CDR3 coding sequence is TGTGCCAGCAGCCAGGCTGGGCAGGAACAAGAGACCCAGTACTTC. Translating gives CASSQAGQEQETQYF.

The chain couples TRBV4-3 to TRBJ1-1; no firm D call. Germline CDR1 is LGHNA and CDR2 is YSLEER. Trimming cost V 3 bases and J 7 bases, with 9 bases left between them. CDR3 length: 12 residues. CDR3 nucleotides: TGCGCCAGCAGCCATGCGGATGGTGAAGCTTTCTTT. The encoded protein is CASSHADGEAFF.

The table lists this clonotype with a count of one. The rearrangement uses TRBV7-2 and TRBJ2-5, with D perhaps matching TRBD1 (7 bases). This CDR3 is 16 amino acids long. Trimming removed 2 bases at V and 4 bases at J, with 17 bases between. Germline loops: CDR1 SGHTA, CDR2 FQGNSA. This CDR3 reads CASSLMRTGGGETQYF. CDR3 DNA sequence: TGTGCCAGCAGCTTAATGCGGACAGGAGGGGGAGAGACCCAGTACTTC.

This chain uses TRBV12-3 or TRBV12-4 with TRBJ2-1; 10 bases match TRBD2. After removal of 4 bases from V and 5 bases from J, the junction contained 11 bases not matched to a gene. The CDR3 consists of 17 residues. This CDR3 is CASSSKSWTSGDNEQFF. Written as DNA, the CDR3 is TGTGCCAGCAGTTCAAAGTCCTGGACTAGCGGAGACAATGAGCAGTTCTTC.

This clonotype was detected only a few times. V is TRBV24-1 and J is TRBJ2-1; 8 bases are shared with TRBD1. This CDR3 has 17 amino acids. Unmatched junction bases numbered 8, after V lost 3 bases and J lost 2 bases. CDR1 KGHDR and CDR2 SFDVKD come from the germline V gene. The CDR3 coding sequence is TGTGCCACCAGTGATCCGATGGACAGGGCCCCCTACAATGAGCAGTTCTTC. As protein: CATSDPMDRAPYNEQFF.

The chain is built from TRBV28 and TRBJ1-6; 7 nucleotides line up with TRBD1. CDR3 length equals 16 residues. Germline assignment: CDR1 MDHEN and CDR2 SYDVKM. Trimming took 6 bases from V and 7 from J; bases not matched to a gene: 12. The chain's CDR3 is CASRSIQGTRNSPLHF. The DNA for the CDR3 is TGTGCCAGCAGATCCATACAGGGGACAAGGAATTCACCCCTCCACTTT.

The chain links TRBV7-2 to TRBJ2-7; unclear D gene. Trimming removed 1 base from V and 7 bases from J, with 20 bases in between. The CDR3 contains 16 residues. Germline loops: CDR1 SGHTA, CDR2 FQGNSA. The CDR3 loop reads CASSLDRDPSYNEQYF. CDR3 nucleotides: TGTGCCAGCAGCTTAGATCGAGATCCTTCCTACAATGAGCAGTACTTC.

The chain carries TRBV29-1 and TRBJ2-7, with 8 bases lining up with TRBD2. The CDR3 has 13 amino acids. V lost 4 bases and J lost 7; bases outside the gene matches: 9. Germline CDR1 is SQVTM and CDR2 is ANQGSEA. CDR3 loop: CSVGGGHGVEQYF. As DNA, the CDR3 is TGCAGCGTTGGCGGGGGGCACGGGGTGGAGCAGTACTTC.

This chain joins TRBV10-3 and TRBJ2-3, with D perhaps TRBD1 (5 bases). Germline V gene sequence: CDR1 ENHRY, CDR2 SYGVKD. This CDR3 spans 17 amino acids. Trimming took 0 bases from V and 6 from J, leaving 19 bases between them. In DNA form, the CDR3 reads TGTGCCATCAGTGAGTCGGATTCCAGGGATTTTGCTGATACGCAGTATTTT. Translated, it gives CAISESDSRDFADTQYF.

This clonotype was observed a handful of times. Here the CDR3 reads CSAADDRDSYEQYF. Here the CDR3 DNA reads TGCAGCGCCGCTGATGACCGGGACAGTTACGAGCAGTACTTC. The gene calls are TRBV29-1 and TRBJ2-7; 7 bases agree with TRBD1. The CDR3 extends over 14 amino acids. Germline lookup yields CDR1 SQVTM and CDR2 ANQGSEA. Germline trimming cut 7 bases from V and 4 bases from J; bases unmatched to any gene: 13.

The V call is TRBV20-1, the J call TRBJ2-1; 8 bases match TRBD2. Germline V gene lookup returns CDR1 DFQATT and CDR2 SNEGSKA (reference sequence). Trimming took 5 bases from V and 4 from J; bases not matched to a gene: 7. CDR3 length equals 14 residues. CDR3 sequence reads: CSALKRERYNEQFF. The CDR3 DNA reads TGCAGTGCTTTAAAGCGGGAGAGGTACAATGAGCAGTTCTTC.

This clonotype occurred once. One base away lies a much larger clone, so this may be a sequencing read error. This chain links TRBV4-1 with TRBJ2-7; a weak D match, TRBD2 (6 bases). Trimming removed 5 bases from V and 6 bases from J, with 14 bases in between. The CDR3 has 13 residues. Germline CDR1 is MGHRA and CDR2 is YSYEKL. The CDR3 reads CASSFGRGGEQYF. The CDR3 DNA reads TGCGCCAGCAGCTTCGGGCGGGGAGGCGAGCAGTACTTC.

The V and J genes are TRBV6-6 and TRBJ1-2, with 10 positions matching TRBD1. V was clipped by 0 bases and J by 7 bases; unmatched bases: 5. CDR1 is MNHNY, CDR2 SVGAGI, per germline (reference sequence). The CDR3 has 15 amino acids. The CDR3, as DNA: TGTGCCAGCAGTTACTCGACGGACAGGGGGGGTGGCTACACCTTC. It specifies CASSYSTDRGGGYTF.

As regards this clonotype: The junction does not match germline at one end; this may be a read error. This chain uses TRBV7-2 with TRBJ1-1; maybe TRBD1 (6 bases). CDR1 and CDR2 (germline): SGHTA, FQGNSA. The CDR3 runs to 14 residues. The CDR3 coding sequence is TGTGCCAACAGCTCACGACAGGATGTCACTGAAGCTTTCTTT. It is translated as CANSSRQDVTEAFF.

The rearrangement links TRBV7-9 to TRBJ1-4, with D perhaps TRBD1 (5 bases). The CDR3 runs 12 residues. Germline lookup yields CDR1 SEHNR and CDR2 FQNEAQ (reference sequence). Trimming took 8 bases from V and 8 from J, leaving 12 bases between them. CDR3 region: CASAQGEEKLFF. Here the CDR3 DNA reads TGTGCCAGCGCCCAGGGTGAAGAAAAACTGTTTTTT.

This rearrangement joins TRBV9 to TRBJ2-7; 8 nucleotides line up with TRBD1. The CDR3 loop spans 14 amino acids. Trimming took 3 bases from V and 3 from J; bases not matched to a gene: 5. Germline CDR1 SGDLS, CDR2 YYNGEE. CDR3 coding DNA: TGTGCCAGCAGCGGGAGACAGGGGCACTACGAGCAGTACTTC. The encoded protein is CASSGRQGHYEQYF. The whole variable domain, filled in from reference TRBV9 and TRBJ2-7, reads DSGVTQTPKHLITATGQRVTLRCSPRSGDLSVYWYQQSLDQGLQFLIQYYNGEERAKGNILERFSAQQFPDLHSELNLSSLELGDSALYFCASSGRQGHYEQYFGPGTRLTVT.